This T cell receptor beta chain originates from a study of blood T cell repertoires in COVID-19. Germline values: CDR1 SGHVS, CDR2 FQNEAQ. This CDR3 comprises 13 residues. Trimming took 1 base from V and 6 from J, leaving 7 bases between them. TCRdb keeps only in-frame clones here, not all; method: immunoSEQ multiplex PCR. The repertoire holds about 120,000 clones, with approximately 87% as singletons. The chain employs TRBV7-8 and TRBJ1-5; D not certain. The receptor was derived from a woman between 50 and 59 years old with acute or convalescent COVID-19. Sequences were obtained from peripheral blood. CDR3: CASSLGAAQPQHF. The CDR3, as DNA: TGTGCCAGCAGCTTAGGGGCAGCTCAGCCCCAGCATTTT.